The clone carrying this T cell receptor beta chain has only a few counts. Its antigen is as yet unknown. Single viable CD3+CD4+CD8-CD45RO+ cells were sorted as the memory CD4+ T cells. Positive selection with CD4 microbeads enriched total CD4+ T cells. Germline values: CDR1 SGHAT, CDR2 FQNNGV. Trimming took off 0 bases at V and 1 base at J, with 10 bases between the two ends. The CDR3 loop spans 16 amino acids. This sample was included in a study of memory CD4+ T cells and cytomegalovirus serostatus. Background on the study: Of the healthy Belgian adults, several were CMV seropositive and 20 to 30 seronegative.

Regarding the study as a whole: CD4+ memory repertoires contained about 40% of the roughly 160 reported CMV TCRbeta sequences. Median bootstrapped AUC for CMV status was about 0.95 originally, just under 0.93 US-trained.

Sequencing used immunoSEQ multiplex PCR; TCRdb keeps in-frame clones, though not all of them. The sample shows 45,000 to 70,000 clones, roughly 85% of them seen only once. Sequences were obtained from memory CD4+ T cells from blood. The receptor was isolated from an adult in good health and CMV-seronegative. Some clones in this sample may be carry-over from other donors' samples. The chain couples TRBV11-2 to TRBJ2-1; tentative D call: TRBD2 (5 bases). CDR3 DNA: TGTGCCAGCAGCTTAGATGGGAGCGGATCCTACAATGAGCAGTTCTTC. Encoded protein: CASSLDGSGSYNEQFF.